A single sample gave rise to the 21 T cell receptor beta chains below, sequenced in a study of shared clonotypes between healthy human individuals. Sequencing used immunoSEQ multiplex PCR; TCRdb keeps in-frame clones, though not all of them. Here the sample spans a few million clones, just over 90% being singletons. What was sequenced was naive CD4+ T cells sorted from blood. Subset defined: CD45RA+ positively selected. All receptors derive from a man between 18 and 35 years old in good health.

The rearrangement links TRBV5-1 to TRBJ1-6; D not resolved. The length of the CDR3 is 12 residues. V was pared by 7 bases and J by 5 bases, with 7 bases between. Germline V gene data show CDR1 as SGHRS and CDR2 as YFSETQ. This chain's CDR3 is CASAQNNSPLHF. The CDR3 bases are TGCGCCAGCGCCCAGAATAATTCACCCCTCCACTTT.

This chain uses TRBV4-2 with TRBJ1-1, with a weak D call TRBD1 (6 bases). The V and J ends lost 0 bases and 0 bases respectively, with 11 bases between them. Germline values: CDR1 LGHNA, CDR2 YNFKEQ. The CDR3 totals 16 residues. The CDR3 nucleotides are TGTGCCAGCAGCCAAGATCACAGGGAGATGAACACTGAAGCTTTCTTT. It codes for CASSQDHREMNTEAFF.

The chain carries TRBV19 and TRBJ2-1, with D tentatively TRBD1 or TRBD2 (5 bases each). Germline V gene sequence: CDR1 LNHDA, CDR2 SQIVND (reference sequence). Trimming left V 7 bases short and J 0 bases short, with 10 bases between. This CDR3 spans 14 amino acids. CDR3 amino acids: CASTRDHSYNEQFF. As DNA, the CDR3 is TGTGCCAGTACTCGGGACCACTCCTACAATGAGCAGTTCTTC.

Turning to this clone: Within the sample, other DNA sequences also encode this same CDR3. The genes are TRBV28 and TRBJ1-5, with 8 bases that match TRBD1. The CDR3 consists of 15 residues. The germline CDR1 and CDR2 sequences are MDHEN and SYDVKM. V shed 5 bases and J 1 base; nucleotides not matched to a gene: 4. The CDR3 region is CASSRTGSSNQPQHF. DNA of the CDR3: TGTGCCAGCAGTCGGACAGGGTCAAGCAATCAGCCCCAGCATTTT.

The chain combines TRBV20-1 with TRBJ2-7; D may be TRBD2 (5 bases). This CDR3 contains 10 residues. V was cut by 6 bases and J by 6 bases, with 9 bases left in between. Looked up from germline, CDR1 is DFQATT and CDR2 is SNEGSKA (reference sequence). In nucleotides, the CDR3 is TGCAGTGCCGCGGGCCTCGAGCAGTACTTC. It codes for CSAAGLEQYF.

Points on this clone: The sample carries other DNA sequences with the same CDR3. The V and J genes are TRBV18 and TRBJ2-7, with a tentative D call TRBD2 (6 bases). Germline CDR1 is KGHSH and CDR2 is LQKENI. Trimming took 3 bases from V and 0 from J, leaving 9 bases between them. CDR3 length: 14 residues. The CDR3 DNA follows: TGTGCCAGCTCACCGGGGCGGGACTCCTACGAGCAGTACTTC. It codes for CASSPGRDSYEQYF. The full variable domain, in which reference TRBV18 and TRBJ2-7 provide the parts outside the CDR3, is NAGVMQNPRHLVRRRGQEARLRCSPMKGHSHVYWYRQLPEEGLKFMVYLQKENIIDESGMPKERFSAEFPKEGPSILRIQQVVRGDSAAYFCASSPGRDSYEQYFGPGTRLTVT.

The chain employs TRBV30 and TRBJ2-7, with 7 bases lining up with TRBD2. Germline values: CDR1 GTSNPN, CDR2 SVGIG (reference sequence). This CDR3 contains 13 residues. Losses at the gene ends were 4 bases for V and 5 bases for J; bases not matched to a gene: 8. The CDR3 spells CAWTGREFNEQYF. CDR3 nucleotides: TGTGCCTGGACGGGGCGGGAGTTCAACGAGCAGTACTTC.

This clone was found once. V is TRBV30 and J is TRBJ2-1; 7 nucleotides match TRBD2. Germline CDR1 reads GTSNPN; CDR2 reads SVGIG (reference sequence). The CDR3 runs 14 residues. The V and J ends lost 0 bases and 9 bases, in that order; junction bases with no gene match: 8. The CDR3 spells CAWSVQGGSLEQFF. The CDR3 coding sequence is TGTGCCTGGAGTGTACAAGGCGGGAGCCTTGAGCAGTTCTTC.

This sequence joins TRBV7-2 and TRBJ2-1, with D uncertain. The CDR3 sequence is 16 residues long. V lost 5 bases and J 1 base, leaving 15 bases between the germline ends. Germline values: CDR1 SGHTA, CDR2 FQGNSA. CDR3 in amino acids: CASSLLRGYSYNEQFF. DNA of the CDR3: TGTGCCAGCAGCCTATTGCGTGGATATTCCTACAATGAGCAGTTCTTC.

The CDR3 here is CASSISPPFTYEQYF. The CDR3 DNA follows: TGTGCCAGTAGTATCAGTCCACCCTTTACCTACGAGCAGTACTTC. The chain uses TRBV19 and TRBJ2-7; D not certain. In germline, CDR1 is LNHDA, CDR2 SQIVND (reference sequence). This CDR3 has 15 residues. V was cut by 3 bases and J by 2 bases, with 14 bases left in between.

The V gene is TRBV11-1, the J gene TRBJ1-2; 8 bases fit TRBD1. Unmatched junction bases numbered 8, after V lost 5 bases and J lost 6 bases. The germline gives CDR1 SGHAT, CDR2 FQDESV (reference sequence). There are 14 residues in the CDR3. In nucleotides, the CDR3 is TGTGCCAGCAGCCCAGCCGACAGGGGCAATGGCTACACCTTC. This encodes CASSPADRGNGYTF. Using reference TRBV11-1 and TRBJ1-2 for the parts outside the CDR3, the full variable domain is EAEVAQSPRYKITEKSQAVAFWCDPISGHATLYWYRQILGQGPELLVQFQDESVVDDSQLPKDRFSAERLKGVDSTLKIQPAELGDSAMYLCASSPADRGNGYTFGSGTRLTVV.

The genes are TRBV5-1 and TRBJ1-1, with D perhaps matching TRBD1 (6 bases). V lost 3 bases to trimming and J lost 1 base, with 13 bases between them. The CDR3 is made up of 15 amino acids. Germline lookup yields CDR1 SGHRS and CDR2 YFSETQ. Here the CDR3 reads CASSSTGSPNTEAFF. The CDR3, as DNA: TGCGCCAGCAGCTCCACAGGGTCCCCGAACACTGAAGCTTTCTTT.

The chain links TRBV7-6 to TRBJ1-5, with D hard to call. Germline CDR1 SGHVS, CDR2 FNYEAQ. V lost 6 bases, J lost 6 bases, and 12 bases lay in between. The CDR3 runs to 13 residues. The CDR3 sequence is CASSSDLGQPQHF. The CDR3 coding sequence is TGTGCCAGCAGTTCGGACTTAGGTCAGCCCCAGCATTTT. The full variable domain, completed using reference TRBV7-6 and TRBJ1-5, is GAGVSQSPRYKVTKRGQDVALRCDPISGHVSLYWYRQALGQGPEFLTYFNYEAQQDKSGLPNDRFSAERPEGSISTLTIQRTEQRDSAMYRCASSSDLGQPQHFGDGTRLSIL.

The V and J genes are TRBV5-1 and TRBJ2-1, with D perhaps matching TRBD2 (6 bases). CDR3 length: 12 amino acids. Between the trimmed V and J ends, which lost 4 bases and 10 bases, there was a span of 12 bases. Germline CDR1 is SGHRS and CDR2 is YFSETQ. The CDR3 coding sequence is TGCGCCAGCAGCGTCACTAGCCAGGAGCAGTTCTTC. This codes for CASSVTSQEQFF.

The CDR3 region is CASSLLQGDWLQPQHF. CDR3 sequence (DNA): TGTGCCAGCAGTTTACTGCAGGGGGATTGGCTTCAGCCCCAGCATTTT. This rearrangement joins TRBV28 to TRBJ1-5, with TRBD1 identical over 7 bases. J gave up 6 bases and V 2 bases, and 10 bases lay outside the gene matches. Germline V gene data show CDR1 as MDHEN and CDR2 as SYDVKM. The CDR3 loop spans 16 amino acids.

The chain carries TRBV30 and TRBJ1-1; D remains unclear. CDR1 is GTSNPN, CDR2 SVGIG, per germline (reference sequence). V lost 0 bases and J lost 5, with 10 bases in between. The CDR3 runs to 13 residues. In DNA, the CDR3 is TGTGCCTGGAGTGTATTCCGGGGAACTGAAGCTTTCTTT. Its translation: CAWSVFRGTEAFF.

A single count supports this clone. This rearrangement joins TRBV6-6 to TRBJ2-1, with 14 bases matching TRBD2. CDR1 and CDR2 (germline): MNHNY, SVGAGI (reference sequence). The CDR3 sequence is 15 residues long. J lost 5 bases, V lost 7 bases, and 4 bases had no gene match. CDR3 residues: CASNTGLAGDNEQFF. CDR3 bases: TGTGCCAGCAACACGGGACTAGCGGGGGACAATGAGCAGTTCTTC.

This clone was detected once. The chain uses TRBV5-1 and TRBJ2-7; 7 nucleotides agree with TRBD1. The CDR3 runs 16 residues. Germline V gene lookup returns CDR1 SGHRS and CDR2 YFSETQ. The V gene end was trimmed by 7 bases and the J gene end by 4 bases; junction bases not matched to a gene: 17. CDR3 nucleotide sequence: TGCGCCAGCTCTACAGGGGAGTCGCTCAGGATGTACGAGCAGTACTTC. Translation: CASSTGESLRMYEQYF.

On this clone: The same CDR3 also results from other DNA sequences found in this sample. This sequence joins TRBV4-1 and TRBJ1-3; D is uncertain. The CDR3 loop spans 15 amino acids. Looked up from germline, CDR1 is MGHRA and CDR2 is YSYEKL. Trimming took off 1 base at V and 2 bases at J, with 9 bases between the two ends. This CDR3 is CASSQGAVPGNTIYF. The CDR3 bases are TGCGCCAGCAGCCAAGGGGCAGTTCCTGGAAACACCATATATTTT.

The V and J genes are TRBV27 and TRBJ1-1; no reliable D call. CDR1 is MNHEY and CDR2 is SMNVEV in the germline V gene (reference sequence). The CDR3 has 12 amino acids. The germline V and J ends were trimmed by 3 bases and 7 bases, with 9 bases remaining between them. CDR3 DNA: TGTGCCAGCAGTTTTGCCGGCCTTGAAGCTTTCTTT. Translated: CASSFAGLEAFF.

The chain recombines TRBV6-1 with TRBJ2-1, with a possible D match to TRBD2 (6 bases). Trimming pared 0 bases from V and 5 bases from J, leaving 14 bases between. This CDR3 is built from 16 residues. Germline CDR1 reads MNHNS; CDR2 reads SASEGT. CDR3 sequence (DNA): TGTGCCAGCAGTGAAGCGAAGGTAGCGGAAGACAATGAGCAGTTCTTC. Its protein is CASSEAKVAEDNEQFF.